This T cell receptor (beta chain) comes out of a study of cytomegalovirus exposure and HLA in healthy donors. Study-wide results and caveats: The authors later linked a missense DCLRE1C variant to TCR beta V- and J-gene trimming. Reportedly, cytomegalovirus status was diagnosed with high sensitivity and specificity.

A note on this clone: Its antigen remains unidentified.

Each donor was healthy, and each was a bone marrow donor. PCR primers comprised 60 Vbeta and 13 Jbeta primers. Generated by immunoSEQ multiplex PCR, the TCRdb table keeps only in-frame clones and is missing some. This sample has roughly 88,000 clones, with roughly 69% found just once. Germline CDR1 SGHTA, CDR2 FQGTGA. The CDR3 is made up of 13 amino acids. The germline V and J ends were trimmed by 2 bases and 4 bases, with 3 bases remaining between them. Sequences were obtained from PBMCs. The sequence came from a man aged 45-60 years in good health and CMV-seronegative. The V and J genes are TRBV7-3 and TRBJ1-6; no clear D. This CDR3 reads CASSLQYNSPLHF. The CDR3 DNA is TGTGCCAGCAGCTTACAGTATAATTCACCCCTCCACTTT.